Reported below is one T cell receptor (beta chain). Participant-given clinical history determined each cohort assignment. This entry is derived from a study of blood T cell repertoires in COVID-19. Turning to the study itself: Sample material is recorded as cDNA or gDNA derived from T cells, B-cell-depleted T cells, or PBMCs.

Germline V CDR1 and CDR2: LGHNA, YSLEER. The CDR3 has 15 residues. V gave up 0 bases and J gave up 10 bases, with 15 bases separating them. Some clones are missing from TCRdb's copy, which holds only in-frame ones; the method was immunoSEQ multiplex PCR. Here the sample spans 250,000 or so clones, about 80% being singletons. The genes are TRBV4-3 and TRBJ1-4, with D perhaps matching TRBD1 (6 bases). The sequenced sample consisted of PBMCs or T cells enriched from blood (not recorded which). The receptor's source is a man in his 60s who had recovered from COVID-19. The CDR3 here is CASSQDTGAGGKLFF. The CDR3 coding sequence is TGCGCCAGCAGCCAAGATACGGGGGCGGGAGGAAAACTGTTTTTT.